A single sample gave rise to the 11 T cell receptor beta chains below, sequenced in a study of shared clonotypes between healthy human individuals. The data were produced by immunoSEQ multiplex PCR, yet TCRdb's version contains in-frame clones alone and is incomplete. The data show roughly 530,000 clones, about 96% seen once. The sequenced sample consisted of naive CD4+ T cells sorted from blood. As for subset: CD45RA+ positively selected. The receptors stem from a woman aged 25 to 45 in good health.

The CDR3 spells CASKGGGTDTQYF. CDR3 bases: TGTGCCAGTAAGGGGGGGGGAACAGATACGCAGTATTTT. This chain uses TRBV19 with TRBJ2-3, with a possible D match to TRBD2 (7 bases). The CDR3 loop spans 13 amino acids. Germline V gene data show CDR1 as LNHDA and CDR2 as SQIVND (reference sequence). V was cut by 7 bases and J by 3 bases, with 11 bases left in between.

The rearrangement links TRBV28 to TRBJ2-5, with 9 bases that match TRBD1. CDR3 length: 15 amino acids. Germline CDR1 and CDR2: MDHEN and SYDVKM. J was trimmed by 5 bases and V by 5 bases; bases with no gene match: 9. CDR3 sequence reads: CASSTRTGVGETQYF. Written as DNA, the CDR3 is TGTGCCAGCAGTACCCGGACAGGGGTAGGGGAGACCCAGTACTTC.

The chain links TRBV5-1 to TRBJ1-2, with a weak D call TRBD1 (5 bases). Trimming cost V 4 bases and J 4 bases, with 20 bases left between them. Germline CDR1 reads SGHRS; CDR2 reads YFSETQ. The CDR3 is 16 amino acids. CDR3 bases: TGCGCCAGCAGCCTCGACACTCCCCCGGGGCCCTATGGCTACACCTTC. Translating it yields CASSLDTPPGPYGYTF.

The chain carries TRBV5-1 and TRBJ2-2; D remains unclear. CDR3 size: 16 residues. The germline gives CDR1 SGHRS, CDR2 YFSETQ. V lost 0 bases and J 0 bases, leaving 9 bases between the germline ends. The CDR3 protein is CASSLVIIANTGELFF. CDR3 sequence (DNA): TGCGCCAGCAGCTTGGTTATCATCGCGAACACCGGGGAGCTGTTTTTT. The full variable domain, rest sourced from reference TRBV5-1 and TRBJ2-2, is KAGVTQTPRYLIKTRGQQVTLSCSPISGHRSVSWYQQTPGQGLQFLFEYFSETQRNKGNFPGRFSGRQFSNSRSEMNVSTLELGDSALYLCASSLVIIANTGELFFGEGSRLTVL.

The J gene is TRBJ1-5, the V gene TRBV19; 8 positions agree with TRBD1. Germline V gene sequence: CDR1 LNHDA, CDR2 SQIVND (reference sequence). After removal of 7 bases from V and 0 bases from J, the junction contained 11 bases not matched to a gene. The CDR3 is 17 amino acids. CDR3 sequence (DNA): TGTGCCAGTATTGAGGGGACAGGCCTATATAGCAATCAGCCCCAGCATTTT. It yields the protein CASIEGTGLYSNQPQHF. The whole variable domain, remainder taken from reference TRBV19 and TRBJ1-5, is DGGITQSPKYLFRKEGQNVTLSCEQNLNHDAMYWYRQDPGQGLRLIYYSQIVNDFQKGDIAEGYSVSREKKESFPLTVTSAQKNPTAFYLCASIEGTGLYSNQPQHFGDGTRLSIL.

V gene TRBV5-5 combines with J gene TRBJ1-1; D possibly corresponds to TRBD1 (5 bases). The CDR3 loop spans 15 amino acids. CDR1 SGHKS and CDR2 YYEKEE come from the germline V gene (reference sequence). V lost 2 bases, J lost 3 bases, and 14 bases lay in between. The CDR3 is CASSLWTSTYTEAFF. CDR3 coding DNA: TGTGCCAGCAGCTTATGGACAAGTACTTACACTGAAGCTTTCTTT.

V gene TRBV10-1 combines with J gene TRBJ2-1; D is unresolved. In germline, CDR1 is WNHNN, CDR2 SYGVQD (reference sequence). CDR3 length: 10 residues. Trimming left V 7 bases short and J 9 bases short, with 7 bases between. Written as DNA, the CDR3 is TGCGCCAGCACTCCCAGTGAGCAGTTCTTC. Its translation: CASTPSEQFF.

The gene calls are TRBV21-1 and TRBJ2-1; no check of the table's D call, TRBD2, against the DNA was made. TRBV21-1 is described as a pseudogene. The CDR3 runs 19 residues. The DNA of the CDR3 is TGTGCCAGCAGCATACTTCTAGCGGGAGAGCTATGGGAATACAATGAGCAGTTCTTC. Translation gives CASSILLAGELWEYNEQFF.

The V and J genes are TRBV5-4 and TRBJ1-1, with 11 bases lining up with TRBD1. The germline gives CDR1 SGHNT, CDR2 YYREEE (reference sequence). The ends lost 3 bases at V and 5 bases at J; junction bases unmatched: 3. The CDR3 length is 14 residues. The CDR3 is CASSWTGGRTEAFF. In nucleotides, the CDR3 is TGTGCCAGCAGCTGGACAGGGGGCCGGACTGAAGCTTTCTTT.

The V and J genes are TRBV29-1 and TRBJ2-3; D uncertain. CDR1 and CDR2 from the germline V gene are SQVTM and ANQGSEA. The CDR3 is 10 amino acids. Trimming stripped 4 bases from V and 6 bases from J, with 5 bases between. In nucleotides, the CDR3 is TGCAGCGTTGCGACGGATACGCAGTATTTT. It translates to CSVATDTQYF.

The rearrangement links TRBV7-8 to TRBJ2-3; 10 nucleotides match TRBD2. The CDR3 covers 15 residues. CDR1 SGHVS and CDR2 FQNEAQ come from the germline V gene. J was trimmed by 1 base and V by 4 bases; bases with no gene match: 2. The CDR3 is CASSSGTSGTDTQYF. The CDR3 coding sequence is TGTGCCAGCAGCTCCGGGACTAGCGGCACAGATACGCAGTATTTT.